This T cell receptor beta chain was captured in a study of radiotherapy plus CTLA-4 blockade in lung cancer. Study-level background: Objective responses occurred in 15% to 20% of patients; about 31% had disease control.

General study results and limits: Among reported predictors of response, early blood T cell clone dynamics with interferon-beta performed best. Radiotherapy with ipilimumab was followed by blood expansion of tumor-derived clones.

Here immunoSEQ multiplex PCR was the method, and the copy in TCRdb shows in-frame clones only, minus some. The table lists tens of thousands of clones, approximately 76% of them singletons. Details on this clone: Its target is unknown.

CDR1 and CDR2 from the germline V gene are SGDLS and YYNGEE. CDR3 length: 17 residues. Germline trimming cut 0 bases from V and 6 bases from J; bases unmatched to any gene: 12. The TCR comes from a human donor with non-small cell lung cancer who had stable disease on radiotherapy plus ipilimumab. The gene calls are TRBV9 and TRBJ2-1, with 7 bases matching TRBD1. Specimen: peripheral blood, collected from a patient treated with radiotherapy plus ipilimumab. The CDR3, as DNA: TGTGCCAGCAGCGTAGCCCATGTTGGTCAGGGGGTCAATGAGCAGTTCTTC. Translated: CASSVAHVGQGVNEQFF. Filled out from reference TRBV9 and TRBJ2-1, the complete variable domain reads DSGVTQTPKHLITATGQRVTLRCSPRSGDLSVYWYQQSLDQGLQFLIQYYNGEERAKGNILERFSAQQFPDLHSELNLSSLELGDSALYFCASSVAHVGQGVNEQFFGPGTRLTVL.